A selection of T cell receptor beta chains follows, all from one sample in a study of radiotherapy plus CTLA-4 blockade in lung cancer. The table came from immunoSEQ multiplex PCR; TCRdb's copy has only in-frame clones and leaves some out. The sample includes 71,000 or so clones, approximately 86% of them seen just once. This specimen was peripheral blood, taken from a patient treated with radiotherapy plus ipilimumab. These receptors all stem from a human donor with non-small cell lung cancer who had stable disease on radiotherapy plus ipilimumab. The CDR3 runs from the conserved cysteine through the conserved F or W. The D gene is left open where the match is weak. Only part of the rows carry a size: once, few, many, or a class if the clone is expanded.

clone_size j_call cdr3_length d_call v_call cdr3_aa cdr3_nt
. TRBJ2-3 21 TRBD2 TRBV28 CASSLGLPGLAGGRRTDTQYF TGTGCCAGCAGTTTAGGTTTGCCGGGGCTAGCGGGGGGCCGCCGCACAGATACGCAGTATTTT
. TRBJ1-2 14 TRBD1 TRBV5-1 CASSLGDRLYGYTF TGCGCCAGCAGCTTGGGGGACAGACTTTATGGCTACACCTTC
once TRBJ2-1 13 . TRBV7-2 CASSYLQGGEQFF TGTGCCAGCAGCTACCTTCAAGGGGGTGAGCAGTTCTTC
once TRBJ2-1 15 TRBD1 TRBV6-5 CASAPGQGVYNEQFF TGTGCCAGCGCCCCGGGACAGGGGGTATACAATGAGCAGTTCTTC
. TRBJ2-1 15 . TRBV9 CASRDEDPWTHEQFF TGTGCCAGCAGGGACGAGGACCCTTGGACCCATGAGCAGTTCTTC
. TRBJ2-6 16 . TRBV5-4 CASSFGGAGGANVLTF TGTGCCAGCAGCTTCGGCGGGGCTGGCGGGGCCAACGTCCTGACTTTC
once TRBJ2-1 15 TRBD2 TRBV5-1 CASSLAGGPENEQFF TGCGCCAGCAGCTTAGCGGGGGGGCCTGAGAATGAGCAGTTCTTC
few TRBJ2-5 15 TRBD2 TRBV7-6 CASSFGTSAQETQYF TGTGCCAGCAGCTTCGGGACTAGCGCACAAGAGACCCAGTACTTC
. TRBJ1-6 14 . TRBV27 CASRRGHDNSPLHF TGTGCCAGCAGAAGGGGACACGATAATTCACCCCTCCACTTT
. TRBJ1-5 14 . TRBV30 CAWSQAFSNQPQHF TGTGCCTGGAGTCAGGCCTTTAGCAATCAGCCCCAGCATTTT
. TRBJ1-2 15 TRBD1 TRBV7-2 CASSLKDRVGYGYTF TGTGCCAGCAGCCTGAAAGACAGGGTCGGCTATGGCTACACCTTC
. TRBJ2-1 17 TRBD1 TRBV9 CASSVEGAVNSYNEQFF TGTGCCAGCAGCGTAGAGGGGGCGGTTAACTCCTACAATGAGCAGTTCTTC
few TRBJ1-5 14 . TRBV28 CASSSRGSNQPQHF TGTGCCAGCAGTTCGAGGGGAAGCAATCAGCCCCAGCATTTT
. TRBJ1-2 13 . TRBV25-1 CAGETTANYGYTF TGTGCCGGTGAGACAACCGCTAACTATGGCTACACCTTC
. TRBJ2-1 15 . TRBV7-9 CASSLLTGSYNEQFF TGTGCCAGCAGCTTACTTACAGGGTCCTACAATGAGCAGTTCTTC
once TRBJ2-7 14 . TRBV7-6 CASSLAPTAYEQYF TGTGCCAGCAGCTTAGCGCCGACAGCCTACGAGCAGTACTTC
. TRBJ1-3 16 . TRBV9 CASSVVQEDSGNTIYF TGTGCCAGCAGCGTAGTACAGGAAGACTCTGGAAACACCATATATTTT
. TRBJ1-6 14 TRBD1 TRBV6-5 CASRTQGNNSPLHF TGTGCCAGCAGGACACAGGGGAATAATTCACCCCTCCACTTT
. TRBJ2-2 17 . TRBV7-8 CASSLAIGGGGAGELFF TGTGCCAGCAGCTTAGCGATTGGCGGAGGTGGGGCCGGGGAGCTGTTTTTT
. TRBJ1-1 13 TRBD1 TRBV5-1 CASRGQAGGEAFF TGCGCCAGCAGGGGACAGGCTGGGGGTGAAGCTTTCTTT
few TRBJ1-4 14 . TRBV6-7 CASSKDREVEKLFF TGTGCCAGCAGTAAGGACAGAGAGGTTGAAAAACTGTTTTTT
few TRBJ2-7 15 TRBD2 TRBV5-4 CASSLTSGRAYEQYF TGTGCCAGCAGCCTAACTAGCGGGAGGGCCTACGAGCAGTACTTC
. TRBJ1-1 14 . TRBV11-3 CASSLTRGATEAFF TGTGCCAGCAGCTTGACGCGGGGGGCCACTGAAGCTTTCTTT
few TRBJ2-7 13 TRBD2 TRBV10-2 CASTWTSDGEQYF TGCGCCAGCACCTGGACTAGTGACGGCGAGCAGTACTTC
once TRBJ2-3 17 TRBD1 TRBV9 CASSAYHRGPGTDTQYF TGTGCCAGCAGCGCGTACCACAGGGGACCCGGCACAGATACGCAGTATTTT
. TRBJ1-5 16 TRBD1 TRBV19 CASSRFRDRGNQPQHF TGTGCCAGTAGTCGATTCAGGGACAGGGGTAATCAGCCCCAGCATTTT
few TRBJ2-7 10 . TRBV21-1 CASTSYEQYF TGTGCCAGCACCTCCTACGAGCAGTACTTC